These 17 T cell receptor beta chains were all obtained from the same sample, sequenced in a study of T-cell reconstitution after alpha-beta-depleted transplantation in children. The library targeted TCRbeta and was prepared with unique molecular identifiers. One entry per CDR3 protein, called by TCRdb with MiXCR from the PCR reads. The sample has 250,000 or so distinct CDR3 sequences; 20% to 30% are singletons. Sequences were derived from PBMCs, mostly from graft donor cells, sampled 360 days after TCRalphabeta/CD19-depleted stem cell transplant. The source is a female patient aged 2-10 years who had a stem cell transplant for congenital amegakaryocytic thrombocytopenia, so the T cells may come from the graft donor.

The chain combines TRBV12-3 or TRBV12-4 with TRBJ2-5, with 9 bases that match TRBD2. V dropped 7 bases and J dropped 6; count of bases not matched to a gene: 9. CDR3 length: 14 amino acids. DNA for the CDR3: TGTGCCAGCACCGGGACTAGCCCGTTGCAGACCCAGTACTTC. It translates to CASTGTSPLQTQYF.

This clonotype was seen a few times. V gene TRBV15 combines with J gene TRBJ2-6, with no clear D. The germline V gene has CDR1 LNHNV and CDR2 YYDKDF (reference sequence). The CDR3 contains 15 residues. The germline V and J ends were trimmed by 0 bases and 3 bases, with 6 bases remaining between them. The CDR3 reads CATSRDRHGANVLTF. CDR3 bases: TGTGCCACCAGCAGAGATCGTCATGGGGCCAACGTCCTGACTTTC.

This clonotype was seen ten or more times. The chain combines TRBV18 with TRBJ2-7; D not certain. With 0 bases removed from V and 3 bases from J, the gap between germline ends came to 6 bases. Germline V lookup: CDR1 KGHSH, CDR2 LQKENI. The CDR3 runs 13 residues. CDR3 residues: CASSPPTGYEQYF. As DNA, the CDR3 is TGTGCCAGCTCACCACCGACCGGCTACGAGCAGTACTTC.

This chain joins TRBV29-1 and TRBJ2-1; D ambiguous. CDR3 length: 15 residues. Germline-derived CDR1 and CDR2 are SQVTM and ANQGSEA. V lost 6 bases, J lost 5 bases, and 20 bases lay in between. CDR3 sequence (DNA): TGCAGCGTCGCCCCCGGTCCCAAGAACGACAATGAGCAGTTCTTC. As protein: CSVAPGPKNDNEQFF.

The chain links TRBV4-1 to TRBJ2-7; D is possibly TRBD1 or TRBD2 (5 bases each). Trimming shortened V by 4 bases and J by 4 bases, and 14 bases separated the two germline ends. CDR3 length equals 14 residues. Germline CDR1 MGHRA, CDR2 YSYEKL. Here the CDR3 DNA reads TGCGCCAGCAGCCTAAGGGGAGCCGAGTACGAGCAGTACTTC. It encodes CASSLRGAEYEQYF.

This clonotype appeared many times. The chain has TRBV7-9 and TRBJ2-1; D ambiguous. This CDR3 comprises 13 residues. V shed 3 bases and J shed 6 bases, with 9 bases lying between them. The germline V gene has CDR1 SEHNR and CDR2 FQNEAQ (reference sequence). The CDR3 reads CASSLAGINEQFF. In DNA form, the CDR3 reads TGTGCCAGCAGCTTGGCTGGTATCAATGAGCAGTTCTTC.

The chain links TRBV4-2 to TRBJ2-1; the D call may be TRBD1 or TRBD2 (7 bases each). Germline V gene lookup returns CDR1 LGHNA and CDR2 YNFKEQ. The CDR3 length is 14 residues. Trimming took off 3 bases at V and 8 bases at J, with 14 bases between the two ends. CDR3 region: CASSQEQGRDEQFF. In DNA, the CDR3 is TGTGCCAGCAGCCAGGAACAGGGGAGGGATGAGCAGTTCTTC.

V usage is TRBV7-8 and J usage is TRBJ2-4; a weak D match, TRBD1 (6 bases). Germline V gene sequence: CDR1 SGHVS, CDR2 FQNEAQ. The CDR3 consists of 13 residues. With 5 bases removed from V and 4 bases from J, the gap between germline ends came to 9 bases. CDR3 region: CASSLGQKNIQYF. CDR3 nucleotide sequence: TGTGCCAGCAGCCTAGGACAGAAAAACATTCAGTACTTC.

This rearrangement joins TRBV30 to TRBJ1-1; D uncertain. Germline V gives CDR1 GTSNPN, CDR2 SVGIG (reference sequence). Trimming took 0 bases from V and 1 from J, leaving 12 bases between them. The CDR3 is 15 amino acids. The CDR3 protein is CAWSVRGTGNTEAFF. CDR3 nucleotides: TGTGCCTGGAGTGTTCGGGGAACGGGGAACACTGAAGCTTTCTTT.

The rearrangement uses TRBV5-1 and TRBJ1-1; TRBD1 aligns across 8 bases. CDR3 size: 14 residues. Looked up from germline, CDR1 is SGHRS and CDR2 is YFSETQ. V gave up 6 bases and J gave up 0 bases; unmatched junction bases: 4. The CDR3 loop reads CASKQQGVNTEAFF. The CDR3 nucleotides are TGCGCCAGCAAACAACAGGGGGTGAACACTGAAGCTTTCTTT. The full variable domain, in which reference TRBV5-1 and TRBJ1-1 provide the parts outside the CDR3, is KAGVTQTPRYLIKTRGQQVTLSCSPISGHRSVSWYQQTPGQGLQFLFEYFSETQRNKGNFPGRFSGRQFSNSRSEMNVSTLELGDSALYLCASKQQGVNTEAFFGQGTRLTVV.

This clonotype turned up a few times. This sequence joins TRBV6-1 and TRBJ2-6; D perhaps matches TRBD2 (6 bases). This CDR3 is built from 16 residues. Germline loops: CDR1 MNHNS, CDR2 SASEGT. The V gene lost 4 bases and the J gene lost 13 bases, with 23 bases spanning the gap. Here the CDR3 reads CASSVAGLASLEVLTF. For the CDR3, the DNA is TGTGCCAGCAGTGTAGCAGGGCTAGCGTCCTTGGAAGTCCTGACTTTC.

The CDR3 sequence: CASSLSLEVMNTEAFF. The CDR3 DNA is TGTGCCAGCAGTTTATCTTTGGAGGTCATGAACACTGAAGCTTTCTTT. The V gene is TRBV27, the J gene TRBJ1-1; D is ambiguous. This CDR3 spans 16 amino acids. Trimming stripped 0 bases from V and 0 bases from J, with 11 bases between. Germline V CDR1 and CDR2: MNHEY, SMNVEV (reference sequence).

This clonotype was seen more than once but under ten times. CDR3: CASRKNTEAFF. The CDR3 DNA reads TGTGCCAGCAGGAAGAACACTGAAGCTTTCTTT. The J gene is TRBJ1-1, the V gene TRBV28; D is unresolved. The germline CDR1 and CDR2 sequences are MDHEN and SYDVKM. This CDR3 has 11 amino acids. V gave up 6 bases and J gave up 1 base, with 3 bases separating them.

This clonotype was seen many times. The CDR3, as DNA: TGCAGCGTTACCACTGGGGCCAACGTCCTGACTTTC. Protein: CSVTTGANVLTF. The chain has TRBV29-1 and TRBJ2-6; D remains unclear. From germline, CDR1 is SQVTM and CDR2 ANQGSEA. The V end was cut by 5 bases, the J end by 2 bases, with 4 bases between. The CDR3 extends over 12 amino acids.

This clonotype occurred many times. The CDR3 region has the DNA TGTGCCAGCAGCCGTAGCGGGGGTAGGGAGACCCAGTACTTC. As protein: CASSRSGGRETQYF. The gene calls are TRBV9 and TRBJ2-5; 9 positions agree with TRBD2. CDR1 and CDR2 (germline): SGDLS, YYNGEE. J gave up 5 bases and V 4 bases, and 6 bases lay outside the gene matches. This CDR3 region has 14 residues. Using reference TRBV9 and TRBJ2-5 for the parts outside the CDR3, the full variable domain is DSGVTQTPKHLITATGQRVTLRCSPRSGDLSVYWYQQSLDQGLQFLIQYYNGEERAKGNILERFSAQQFPDLHSELNLSSLELGDSALYFCASSRSGGRETQYFGPGTRLLVL.

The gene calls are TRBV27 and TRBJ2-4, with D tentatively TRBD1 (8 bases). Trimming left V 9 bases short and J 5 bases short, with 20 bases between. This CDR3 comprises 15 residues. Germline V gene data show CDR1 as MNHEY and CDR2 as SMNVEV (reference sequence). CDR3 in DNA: TGTGCCAGTACTACAGGGGGGGGTGCCGAAAACATTCAGTACTTC. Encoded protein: CASTTGGGAENIQYF.

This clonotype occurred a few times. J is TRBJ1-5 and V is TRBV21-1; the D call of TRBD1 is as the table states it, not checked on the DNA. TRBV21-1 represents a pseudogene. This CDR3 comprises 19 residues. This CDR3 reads CASSTRDPRDRISNQPQHF. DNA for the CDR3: TGTGCCAGCAGCACGCGAGATCCCCGGGACAGGATCAGCAATCAGCCCCAGCATTTT.